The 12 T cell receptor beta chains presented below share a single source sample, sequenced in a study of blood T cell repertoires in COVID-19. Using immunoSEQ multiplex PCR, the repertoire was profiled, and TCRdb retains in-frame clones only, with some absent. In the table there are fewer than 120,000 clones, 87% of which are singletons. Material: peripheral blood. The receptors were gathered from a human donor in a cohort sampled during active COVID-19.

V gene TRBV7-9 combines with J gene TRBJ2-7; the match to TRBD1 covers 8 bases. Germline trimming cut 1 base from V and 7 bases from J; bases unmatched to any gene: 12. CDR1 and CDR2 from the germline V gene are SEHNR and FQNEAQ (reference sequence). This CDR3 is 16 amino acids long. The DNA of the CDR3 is TGTGCCAGCAGCTTAGGGACAGGGTCGAAGGCGGAAGAGCAGTACTTC. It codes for CASSLGTGSKAEEQYF.

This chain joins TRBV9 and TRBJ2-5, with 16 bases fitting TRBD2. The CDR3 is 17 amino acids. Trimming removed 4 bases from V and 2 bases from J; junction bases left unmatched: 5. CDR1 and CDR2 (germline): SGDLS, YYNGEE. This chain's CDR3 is CASSLGTSGRGQETQYF. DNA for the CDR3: TGTGCCAGCAGCCTCGGGACTAGCGGGAGGGGGCAAGAGACCCAGTACTTC.

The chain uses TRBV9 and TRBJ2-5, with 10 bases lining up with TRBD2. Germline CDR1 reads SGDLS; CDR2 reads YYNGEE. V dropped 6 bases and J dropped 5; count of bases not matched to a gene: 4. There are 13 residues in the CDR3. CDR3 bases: TGTGCCAGCACCAGCGGGGGGGTGGAGACCCAGTACTTC. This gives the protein CASTSGGVETQYF.

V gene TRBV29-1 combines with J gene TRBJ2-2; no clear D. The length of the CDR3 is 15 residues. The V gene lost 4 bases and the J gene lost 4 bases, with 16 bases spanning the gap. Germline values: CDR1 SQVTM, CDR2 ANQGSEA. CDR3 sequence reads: CSVVKYSTGTGELFF. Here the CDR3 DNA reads TGCAGCGTTGTTAAGTATTCGACGGGCACCGGGGAGCTGTTTTTT.

The CDR3 spells CASSSGRFDPVSEAFF. CDR3 nucleotides: TGCGCCAGCAGCTCGGGTCGTTTCGACCCGGTTTCTGAAGCTTTCTTT. The J gene is TRBJ1-1, the V gene TRBV5-1; D is unresolved. The CDR3 consists of 16 residues. V lost 3 bases and J 6 bases, leaving 21 bases between the germline ends. Germline assignment: CDR1 SGHRS and CDR2 YFSETQ. Supplemented by reference TRBV5-1 and TRBJ1-1, the full variable domain reads KAGVTQTPRYLIKTRGQQVTLSCSPISGHRSVSWYQQTPGQGLQFLFEYFSETQRNKGNFPGRFSGRQFSNSRSEMNVSTLELGDSALYLCASSSGRFDPVSEAFFGQGTRLTVV.

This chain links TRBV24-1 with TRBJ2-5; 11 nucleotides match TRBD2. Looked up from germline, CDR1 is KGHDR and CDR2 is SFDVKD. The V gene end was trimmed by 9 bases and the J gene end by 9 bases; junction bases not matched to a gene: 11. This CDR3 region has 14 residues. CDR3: CATPSGRTSGSQYF. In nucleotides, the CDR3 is TGTGCCACCCCTAGCGGGAGGACCTCAGGGTCCCAGTACTTC.

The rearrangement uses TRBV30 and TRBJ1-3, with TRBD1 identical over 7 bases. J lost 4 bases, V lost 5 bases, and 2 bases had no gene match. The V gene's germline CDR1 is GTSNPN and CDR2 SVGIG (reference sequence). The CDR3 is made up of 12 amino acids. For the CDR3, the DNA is TGTGCCTGGCTGACAGGGGGAAACACCATATATTTT. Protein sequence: CAWLTGGNTIYF.

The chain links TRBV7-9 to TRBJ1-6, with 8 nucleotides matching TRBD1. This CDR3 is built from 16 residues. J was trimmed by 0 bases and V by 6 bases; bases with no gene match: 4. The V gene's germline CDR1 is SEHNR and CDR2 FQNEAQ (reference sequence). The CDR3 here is CASRGQGYSYNSPLHF. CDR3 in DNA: TGTGCCAGCAGAGGACAGGGATACTCCTATAATTCACCCCTCCACTTT.

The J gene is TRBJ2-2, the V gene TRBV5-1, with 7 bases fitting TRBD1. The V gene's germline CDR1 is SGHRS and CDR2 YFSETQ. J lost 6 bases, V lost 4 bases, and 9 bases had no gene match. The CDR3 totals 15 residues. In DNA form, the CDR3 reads TGCGCCAGCAGCCTAGCCTCGACAGGGTCCGGGGAGCTGTTTTTT. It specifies CASSLASTGSGELFF. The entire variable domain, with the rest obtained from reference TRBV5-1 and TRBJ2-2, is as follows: KAGVTQTPRYLIKTRGQQVTLSCSPISGHRSVSWYQQTPGQGLQFLFEYFSETQRNKGNFPGRFSGRQFSNSRSEMNVSTLELGDSALYLCASSLASTGSGELFFGEGSRLTVL.

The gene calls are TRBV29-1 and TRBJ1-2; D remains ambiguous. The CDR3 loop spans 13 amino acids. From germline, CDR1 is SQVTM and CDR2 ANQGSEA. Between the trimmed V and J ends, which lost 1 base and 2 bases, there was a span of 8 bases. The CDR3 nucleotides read TGCAGCGTTGAAGGCCAGGCCAACTATGGCTACACCTTC. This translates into CSVEGQANYGYTF.

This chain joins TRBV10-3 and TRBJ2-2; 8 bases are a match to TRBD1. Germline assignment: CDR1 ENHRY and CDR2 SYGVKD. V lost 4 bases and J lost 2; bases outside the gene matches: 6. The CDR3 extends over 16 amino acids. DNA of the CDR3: TGTGCCATCAGTGTGGGCCAGGGGGCAAACACCGGGGAGCTGTTTTTT. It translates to CAISVGQGANTGELFF.

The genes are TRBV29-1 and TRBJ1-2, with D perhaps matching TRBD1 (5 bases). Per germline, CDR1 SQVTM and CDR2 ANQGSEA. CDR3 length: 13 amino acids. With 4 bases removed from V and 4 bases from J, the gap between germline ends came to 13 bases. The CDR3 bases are TGCAGCGTTGGGGGGACTTCTACCTATGGCTACACCTTC. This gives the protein CSVGGTSTYGYTF.